This T cell receptor beta chain was identified in a study of blood T cell repertoires in COVID-19. Across the study: PBMCs, B-cell-depleted T cells, or T cells were the source of the cDNA or gDNA that made up the material.

In germline, CDR1 is KGHDR, CDR2 SFDVKD. The CDR3 totals 21 residues. V lost 0 bases, J lost 1 base, and 14 bases stayed unmatched. This table comes from immunoSEQ multiplex PCR, and its TCRdb copy is limited to in-frame clones, with some not included. The table lists under 250,000 clones, 85% to 90% of them singletons. This receptor was obtained from a man aged 45-65 years with COVID-19, enrolled during active disease. The sample comprised peripheral blood. The V and J genes are TRBV24-1 and TRBJ1-3; 10 bases match TRBD1. The DNA for the CDR3 is TGTGCCACCAGTGATTTGCCCCGGGACAGGGGCCACACCATTTCTGGAAACACCATATATTTT. Protein product: CATSDLPRDRGHTISGNTIYF.